The sequence of this T cell receptor beta chain was determined in a study of vaccination and CD4 T cells after COVID-19 (dated by TCRdb to 2022 to 2024). About the investigation overall: SARS-CoV-2 positivity had been established in the convalescent patients by nasal swab PCR, and mild disease was recorded in about 9 of these patients and severe disease in one. The convalescent cohort included six males and four females, with two Hispanic individuals, seven Caucasians, two Asians and one multiracial person. Participants received two doses of either the Pfizer-BioNTech BNT162b2 vaccine (n=8) or the Moderna mRNA-1273 vaccine (n=2). Post-COVID blood samples were collected from convalescent patients a median of approximately 100 days after diagnosis, with a range of roughly 30 to 170 days. The time from the second vaccine dose to post-vaccine blood sampling had a median of roughly 79 days and ranged from roughly 12 to 241 days. The cultures were stimulated with overlapping spike peptide pools from SARS-CoV-2 and from the common cold coronaviruses HCoV-NL63, HCoV-OC43 and HCoV-229E. As controls, cultures received a CEFX viral epitope pool (the positive control), an HIV-1 Nef peptide pool (the negative control), or no peptide at all. In 10 COVID-19 convalescent patients and 4 infection-naive healthy vaccine recipients, researchers compared the spike-specific CD4+ TCR repertoire from before mRNA vaccination with the repertoire from after.

CDR1 and CDR2 were assigned from the germline V gene as SNHLY and FYNNEI. Including the terminal cysteine and phenylalanine, the CDR3 comprises 14 residues. Only the CDR3 region is kept as DNA, spanning 42 bases read in frame from base 1. At the junction V is shortened by 7 bases and J by 0 bases, with 12 bases in between. Interpreted using the paper, the treatment or condition label stands for: approximately 9-day PBMC culture with coronavirus spike peptide pools or control peptides (ViraFEST assay). The study used the ViraFEST assay, which expanded antigen-specific T cells with peptide pools and then identified expanded clonotypes by TCR sequencing. Positive SARS-CoV-2 PCR tests in the convalescent patients dated from March to December 2020, before Alpha, Beta and Delta variants emerged in the United States. Each well held millions of PBMCs cultured with 10 ug/ml peptide pools in IMDM containing approximately 5% human AB serum and around 10 IU/ml IL-2. Half of the culture medium was replaced with fresh IL-2-containing medium on days 3 and 7. After about 11 days of culture, CD4+ T cells were isolated by negative selection using the EasySep CD4+ T cell isolation kit. PBMCs were separated from whole blood using Ficoll-Paque Plus gradient centrifugation and then either used fresh or cryopreserved at -140C. In general, triplicate wells were set up for every culture condition.

This clonotype has just a few counts. Its antigen is not yet known. Per-base quality was not reported, and no clone a single base away is much larger than it. Libraries were built with PCR. At the Johns Hopkins FTIC core, DNA from the cultured CD4+ T cells underwent TCR sequencing with the Oncomine TCR Beta short-read assay. Genomic DNA was extracted from the cultured CD4+ T cells with the QIAamp micro DNA kit. Oncomine TCR Beta libraries made from cultured CD4+ T cells were pooled using unique dual indexes and sequenced on an Illumina iSeq 100. The paper's data handling went like this. Non-productive sequences were removed, and CDR3s that did not start with C, did not end with F or W, or were shorter than 7 amino acids were discarded. The MANAFEST web application identified antigen-specific clonotypes by comparing peptide-stimulated wells against reference wells and other culture wells. For a clone to be called positive, the clone needed an FDR below 0.05, an odds ratio above 5, and a productive frequency above 0.1% in at least two of three replicate wells. Clonotypes that were significantly expanded in both SARS-CoV-2 spike wells and at least one common cold coronavirus spike condition were defined as cross-reactive. Similarity between CDR3 sequences was evaluated in R version 3.6.1 using Levenshtein distances (stringdist) and unrooted phylogenetic trees (ape). TCRdb cleaned the public reads at Q25 with fastp, built clones with MiXCR and kept in-frame beta chains. When rows share a CDR3 protein, they turn into one entry using the most common DNA and genes. TCRdb's processing, not the study's, gives the V and J calls here. The sample table shows over 10,000 distinct CDR3 sequences, and less than 75% are seen once. More than 10% of the sample rests with the top ten.

The full study reports these points: Of the vaccine-specific clones found in convalescent patients, nearly all (304 of 307) were mono-reactive for SARS-CoV-2 spike instead of being cross-reactive with common cold coronaviruses. Among the post-vaccine SARS-CoV-2-reactive clones in convalescent patients, a median approximately 86% showed up only after vaccination, which suggests vaccine-specific priming. Relatively few convalescent patients were included in the study, and early timepoints after natural infection were not analyzed. An increase in the median number of SARS-CoV-2-reactive clonotypes from some 20 after infection to 38 after vaccination was observed, but the change was not found to be significant.

The receptor chain draws on TRBV2 and TRBJ1-1; the D gene lacks a confident call. The sequenced material came from CD4+ T cells from blood, cultured in vitro. The clonotype comes from a human donor who had recovered from COVID-19. The CDR3 is CASNSNGLNTEAFF. The DNA sequence is as follows: TGTGCCAGCAATTCTAATGGGTTGAACACTGAAGCTTTCTTT.